This TCR beta chain was documented in a study of shared clonotypes between healthy human individuals. Naive CD8 cells lacked CD45RO, underwent positive selection for CCR7 and left out terminally differentiated effector memory CD45RA+ cells. This CDR3 is 14 amino acids long. The ends lost 2 bases at V and 3 bases at J; junction bases unmatched: 4. Germline assignment: CDR1 LGHNA and CDR2 YSLEER. Sorted subsets were amplified in replicate PCRs using around 220 ng DNA, about 30,000 T cell genomes. The data were produced by immunoSEQ multiplex PCR, yet TCRdb's version contains in-frame clones alone and is incomplete. The sample includes around 580,000 clones, more than 95% of them seen just once.

The V and J genes are TRBV4-3 and TRBJ2-7, with TRBD1 matching over 7 bases. Sequenced material: naive CD8+ T cells sorted from blood. This clonotype originated in a man aged 30-40 years in good health. DNA of the CDR3: TGCGCCAGCAGCCAATTCGCAGGGGGCTACGAGCAGTACTTC. Protein product: CASSQFAGGYEQYF.